This TCR beta chain is from a study of radiation and T cells in renal cell carcinoma. Time point of the sample: blood 4 weeks post-SBRT, at nephrectomy. Treatment described: 15 Gy SBRT to primary tumor, nephrectomy 4 weeks later. The table came from immunoSEQ multiplex PCR; TCRdb's copy has only in-frame clones and leaves some out. Among approximately 80,000 clones, 80% to 90% were seen once, and the ten largest hold roughly 5.4%. This clonotype originated in a woman aged 65 to 85 with renal cell carcinoma. The specimen was blood, collected from a patient whose treatment included radiotherapy and nephrectomy.

The CDR3 nucleotides are TGTGCCAGTAGTTCACCACCCTTGACAGCTTTGAACACTGAAGCTTTCTTT. Encoded protein: CASSSPPLTALNTEAFF. This rearrangement joins TRBV19 to TRBJ1-1; D is perhaps TRBD1 (5 bases). Trimming left V 5 bases short and J 0 bases short, with 19 bases between. CDR1 LNHDA and CDR2 SQIVND come from the germline V gene (reference sequence). CDR3 length: 17 residues.